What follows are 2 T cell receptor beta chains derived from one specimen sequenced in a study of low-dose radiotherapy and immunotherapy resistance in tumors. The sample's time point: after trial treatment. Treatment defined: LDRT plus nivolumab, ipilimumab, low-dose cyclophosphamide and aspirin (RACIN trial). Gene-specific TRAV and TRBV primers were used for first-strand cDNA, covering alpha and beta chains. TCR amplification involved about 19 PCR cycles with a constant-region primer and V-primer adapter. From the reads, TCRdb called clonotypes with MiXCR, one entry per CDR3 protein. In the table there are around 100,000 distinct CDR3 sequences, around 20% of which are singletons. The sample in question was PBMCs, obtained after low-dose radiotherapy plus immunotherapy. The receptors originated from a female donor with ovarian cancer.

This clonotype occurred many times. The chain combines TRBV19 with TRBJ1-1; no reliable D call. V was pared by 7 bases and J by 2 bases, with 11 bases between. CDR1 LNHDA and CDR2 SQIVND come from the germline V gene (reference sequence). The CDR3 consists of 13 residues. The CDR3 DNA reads TGTGCCAGTATCAGGACGCCTAACACTGAAGCTTTCTTT. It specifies CASIRTPNTEAFF.

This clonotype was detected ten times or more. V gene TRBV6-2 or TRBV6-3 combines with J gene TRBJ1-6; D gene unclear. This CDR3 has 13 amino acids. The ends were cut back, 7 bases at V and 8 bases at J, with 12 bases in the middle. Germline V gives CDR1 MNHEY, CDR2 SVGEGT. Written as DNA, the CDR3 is TGTGCCAGCACACCCCGCCTGGATTCACCCCTCCACTTT. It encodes CASTPRLDSPLHF.